This paragraph covers one T cell receptor beta chain sequence. Antigen specificity is unknown. The data were taken from a study of T cell responses to AZD1222 COVID-19 vaccine. The CDR3 is made up of 18 amino acids. The junction had 12 bases not matched to a gene; V was cut back by 1 base and J by 4 bases. Looked up from germline, CDR1 is LGHNA and CDR2 is YNFKEQ. General study points: It should be noted that donors were predominantly white British and more often female, and clonal diversity was possibly underestimated. Dominant at 160-218 and 743-854, vaccine-associated CD4 TCRs also spanned spike.

Only in-frame clones appear in the TCRdb table, and some are missing; sequencing was by immunoSEQ multiplex PCR. The top ten clones hold about 3.7% of a sample with 95,000 to 150,000 clones, roughly 90% of them seen once. The receptor was isolated from an adult in good health. The material sequenced was peripheral blood, taken on day 0 of AZD1222 vaccination. This chain links TRBV4-2 with TRBJ2-5, with TRBD2 identical over 10 bases. CDR3 loop: CASSQGASGGASGETQYF. Written as DNA, the CDR3 is TGTGCCAGCAGCCAAGGTGCCAGCGGGGGGGCCTCGGGAGAGACCCAGTACTTC.